One and the same sample provided the 16 T cell receptor beta chains below, sequenced in a study of shared clonotypes between healthy human individuals. TCRdb's table, derived via immunoSEQ multiplex PCR, lists solely in-frame clones and lacks some. The sample lists some 2,500,000 clones, 93% occurring once. Sequencing was done on a sample of naive CD4+ T cells from PBMCs. Subset noted: CD45RA+ positively selected. Receptors originate from a man in his late teens or twenties in good health. Some clones in this sample may be carry-over from other donors' samples.

This clone was seen only a few times. This same CDR3 is encoded by further DNA sequences in the sample. CDR3 sequence (DNA): TGTGCCTGGGCACGGGAGAACACTGAAGCTTTCTTT. Translation gives CAWARENTEAFF. This chain uses TRBV30 with TRBJ1-1; D is ambiguous. Germline CDR1 and CDR2: GTSNPN and SVGIG (reference sequence). The CDR3 extends over 12 amino acids. V lost 5 bases and J lost 1, with 8 bases in between.

This clone has just one count. The V gene is TRBV28, the J gene TRBJ1-3, with a weak D call TRBD1 (5 bases). The V end was cut by 1 base, the J end by 4 bases, with 11 bases between. There are 15 residues in the CDR3. CDR1 MDHEN and CDR2 SYDVKM come from the germline V gene. CDR3 DNA: TGTGCCAGCAGTTTATCGCCGGACATAGGAAACACCATATATTTT. Amino acid sequence: CASSLSPDIGNTIYF.

The chain recombines TRBV7-9 with TRBJ1-1; D is undetermined. This CDR3 spans 14 amino acids. Germline assignment: CDR1 SEHNR and CDR2 FQNEAQ (reference sequence). V lost 2 bases to trimming and J lost 5 bases, with 12 bases between them. The chain's CDR3 is CASSLRGLGTEAFF. In nucleotides, the CDR3 is TGTGCCAGCAGCTTACGCGGACTTGGGACTGAAGCTTTCTTT.

The V call is TRBV28, the J call TRBJ2-7, with TRBD2 as a possible D gene (6 bases). The V gene lost 7 bases and the J gene lost 4 bases, with 17 bases spanning the gap. This CDR3 contains 14 residues. CDR1 is MDHEN, CDR2 SYDVKM, per germline. The CDR3 region is CASTPGGTSYEQYF. The CDR3 nucleotides are TGTGCCAGCACCCCCGGCGGGACCTCATACGAGCAGTACTTC.

This clone was seen a handful of times. This sample includes further DNA sequences coding for the same CDR3. This sequence joins TRBV7-2 and TRBJ2-3, with D unresolved. V gave up 1 base and J gave up 5 bases, with 4 bases separating them. The germline gives CDR1 SGHTA, CDR2 FQGNSA. This CDR3 comprises 12 residues. The CDR3, as DNA: TGTGCCAGCAGCTTAGGCAGAGATACGCAGTATTTT. As protein: CASSLGRDTQYF.

The chain links TRBV30 to TRBJ2-1; D gene uncertain. Trimming removed 0 bases at V and 2 bases at J, with 2 bases between. The CDR3 length is 12 residues. Per the germline V gene, CDR1 is GTSNPN and CDR2 is SVGIG (reference sequence). The CDR3 sequence is CAWSVPYNEQFF. The CDR3 bases are TGTGCCTGGAGTGTTCCCTACAATGAGCAGTTCTTC.

The chain is built from TRBV5-1 and TRBJ1-1, with TRBD1 identical over 7 bases. Germline-derived CDR1 and CDR2 are SGHRS and YFSETQ. Trimming took 0 bases from V and 5 from J; bases not matched to a gene: 4. This CDR3 has 14 residues. The CDR3 sequence: CASSLETGLTEAFF. Written as DNA, the CDR3 is TGCGCCAGCAGCTTGGAGACAGGGTTGACTGAAGCTTTCTTT.

The chain combines TRBV18 with TRBJ2-6; 9 bases agree with TRBD1. The CDR3 runs 19 residues. Germline V gene lookup returns CDR1 KGHSH and CDR2 LQKENI. V was clipped by 6 bases and J by 1 base; unmatched bases: 13. CDR3 nucleotides: TGTGCCAGCTCCCCGAATCCGGGACAGGGAGGTTCTGGGGCCAACGTCCTGACTTTC. Translating gives CASSPNPGQGGSGANVLTF.

The chain has TRBV5-4 and TRBJ1-1; D gene ambiguous. There are 11 residues in the CDR3. V was cut by 6 bases and J by 0 bases, with 3 bases left in between. Germline-derived CDR1 and CDR2 are SGHNT and YYREEE (reference sequence). This CDR3 is CASKMNTEAFF. The CDR3, as DNA: TGTGCCAGCAAAATGAACACTGAAGCTTTCTTT.

The chain has TRBV15 and TRBJ2-7, with D uncertain. CDR1 is LNHNV, CDR2 YYDKDF, per germline (reference sequence). CDR3 length: 15 amino acids. V gave up 3 bases and J gave up 5 bases, with 17 bases separating them. The CDR3 region is CATSSDSGPFHEQYF. The CDR3 region has the DNA TGTGCCACCAGCAGCGACTCTGGCCCCTTCCACGAGCAGTACTTC.

On this clone itself: Distinct nucleotide sequences in the sample also encode this CDR3. The chain recombines TRBV9 with TRBJ2-3, with D unclear. Germline CDR1 and CDR2: SGDLS and YYNGEE. V lost 2 bases to trimming and J lost 0 bases, with 4 bases between them. The CDR3 consists of 13 residues. The CDR3: CASSVESTDTQYF. The CDR3 DNA sequence: TGTGCCAGCAGCGTCGAGAGCACAGATACGCAGTATTTT.

The CDR3 loop reads CAWGEDRYTEAFF. As DNA, the CDR3 is TGTGCCTGGGGGGAGGACAGATACACTGAAGCTTTCTTT. The chain couples TRBV30 to TRBJ1-1, with D perhaps matching TRBD1 (6 bases). Germline V gives CDR1 GTSNPN, CDR2 SVGIG (reference sequence). The V end was cut by 5 bases, the J end by 3 bases, with 13 bases between. CDR3 length: 13 amino acids.

The chain is built from TRBV7-2 and TRBJ2-1; 8 nucleotides match TRBD1. CDR1 is SGHTA, CDR2 FQGNSA, per germline. The CDR3 contains 13 residues. V trimming: 6 bases; J trimming: 4 bases; junction bases outside the gene matches: 2. Here the CDR3 DNA reads TGTGCCAGCAGTAGGACAGGGTACAATGAGCAGTTCTTC. Translating it yields CASSRTGYNEQFF.

The rearrangement joins TRBV4-3 to TRBJ2-1; 9 bases map to TRBD1. The CDR3 consists of 16 residues. CDR1 and CDR2 from the germline V gene are LGHNA and YSLEER. The V gene end was trimmed by 3 bases and the J gene end by 7 bases; junction bases not matched to a gene: 10. The CDR3 nucleotides are TGCGCCAGCAGCCAGGGACCCGGGACAGGGAAAAATGAGCAGTTCTTC. This codes for CASSQGPGTGKNEQFF.

CDR3 DNA sequence: TGCGCCAGCAGCCAAGTAACACACAATGAGCAGTTCTTC. This sequence encodes CASSQVTHNEQFF. This chain connects TRBV4-3 to TRBJ2-1; D gene unclear. With 1 base removed from V and 5 bases from J, the gap between germline ends came to 6 bases. CDR3 size: 13 residues. Looked up from germline, CDR1 is LGHNA and CDR2 is YSLEER.

On this clone itself: The identical CDR3 is also encoded by other nucleotide sequences in the sample. This chain uses TRBV5-4 with TRBJ1-2; no reliable D call. Germline V gene lookup returns CDR1 SGHNT and CDR2 YYREEE (reference sequence). Trimming cost V 0 bases and J 4 bases, with 10 bases left between them. CDR3 length: 14 amino acids. The CDR3 spells CASSLAGRTYGYTF. DNA for the CDR3: TGTGCCAGCAGCTTGGCCGGACGGACCTATGGCTACACCTTC.